The clone carrying this T cell receptor beta chain occurred many times. Its matching antigen is unknown. This sample is part of a study of identical twins. General observations from the study: Within cord blood, abundant beta clonotypes carried fewer insertions, but memory repertoires showed no such trend. Twin pairs' shared out-of-frame alpha sequences were enriched in low generation probability. Invariant T cells like MAIT and iNKT could partly confound the zero-insertion analyses.

The CDR3 contains 16 residues. Germline V CDR1 and CDR2: KGHDR, SFDVKD. V gave up 0 bases and J gave up 4 bases; unmatched junction bases: 3. Template switching created a universal primer site, and the cDNA included unique molecular identifiers. TCRdb ran MiXCR on the 5' RACE reads and lists one entry per CDR3 protein. The sample contains roughly 150,000 distinct CDR3 sequences, roughly 3.3% of which appear only once. V and J are TRBV24-1 and TRBJ2-3; TRBD2 agrees at 10 bases. This sequence originates from a man aged 18 to 29 in good health. The sequencing sample was made of memory T cells sorted from blood. This CDR3 reads CATSDLSSGRADTQYF. CDR3 DNA: TGTGCCACCAGTGATTTGTCTAGCGGGAGAGCAGATACGCAGTATTTT.